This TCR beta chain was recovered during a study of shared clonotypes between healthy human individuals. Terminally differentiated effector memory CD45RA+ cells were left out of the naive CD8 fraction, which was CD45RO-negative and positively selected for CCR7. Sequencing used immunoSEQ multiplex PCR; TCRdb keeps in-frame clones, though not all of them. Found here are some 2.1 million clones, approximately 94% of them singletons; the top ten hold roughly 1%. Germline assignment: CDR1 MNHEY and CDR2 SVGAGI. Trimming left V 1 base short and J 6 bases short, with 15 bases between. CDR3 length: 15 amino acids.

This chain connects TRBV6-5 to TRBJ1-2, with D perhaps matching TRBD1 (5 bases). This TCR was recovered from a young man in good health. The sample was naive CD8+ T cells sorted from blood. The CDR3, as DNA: TGTGCCAGCAGTTACTTGTCCGGGGGACGGAATGGCTACACCTTC. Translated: CASSYLSGGRNGYTF.